This is a list of T cell receptor beta chains from one sample in a study of blood T cells in healthy people across ages. Using its own MiXCR run on the 5' RACE reads, TCRdb lists one record per CDR3 protein. This table holds over 700,000 distinct CDR3 sequences, 20% to 25% found once. The same data also went into a second study, on T cells of mothers and their children.

Sequenced sample: blood. The origin of the receptors is a boy younger than 18 in good health. Both conserved end residues are part of each CDR3. Fields, in order: V gene, CDR3 length, D gene, J gene, clone size, CDR3 protein, CDR3 DNA. A D gene is named only where the DNA matches it firmly. Expanded clones get a size class; other rows say once, few or many, or leave the size out.

>TRBV7-2|17|TRBD2|TRBJ2-3|.
CASSHLRLAQSTDTQYF
TGTGCCAGCAGCCATCTACGACTAGCTCAGAGCACAGATACGCAGTATTTT
>TRBV28|16|.|TRBJ1-2|.
CASGFPLRDVNYGYTF
TGTGCCAGCGGTTTCCCCCTCAGGGATGTTAACTATGGCTACACCTTC
>TRBV12-3/TRBV12-4|19|.|TRBJ2-4|.
CASSFFPAGLVLDQDIQYF
TGTGCCAGCAGTTTCTTCCCAGCCGGACTTGTTCTAGACCAAGACATTCAGTACTTC
>TRBV11-2|16|.|TRBJ2-5|.
CASSRSQLFGKETQYF
TGTGCCAGCAGCCGCTCCCAGTTGTTTGGAAAAGAGACCCAGTACTTC
>TRBV12-3/TRBV12-4|15|.|TRBJ2-5|few
CASSPNQQIKKTQYF
TGTGCCAGCAGCCCCAACCAGCAAATAAAAAAGACCCAGTACTTC
>TRBV6-5|15|TRBD1|TRBJ1-1|.
CASSYSRSGGAEAFF
TGTGCCAGCAGTTACTCGAGGTCAGGGGGGGCTGAAGCTTTCTTT
>TRBV28|15|.|TRBJ2-7|.
CASSAPSGVSYEQYF
TGTGCCAGCAGTGCACCAAGCGGAGTCTCCTACGAGCAGTACTTC
>TRBV7-8|16|TRBD1|TRBJ2-3|.
CASSPWDRSVTDTQYF
TGTGCCAGCAGCCCTTGGGACAGGAGTGTCACAGATACGCAGTATTTT
>TRBV4-2|15|.|TRBJ2-5|few
CASSQDVGEGGTQYF
TGTGCCAGCAGCCAAGATGTGGGGGAAGGAGGGACCCAGTACTTC
>TRBV4-1|16|TRBD2|TRBJ2-1|.
CASSLFGGRAGNEQFF
TGCGCCAGCAGCCTGTTCGGCGGGAGGGCCGGAAATGAGCAGTTCTTC
>TRBV4-1|15|.|TRBJ2-3|.
CASSRLGTPSDTQYF
TGCGCCAGCAGCCGTCTCGGGACTCCGTCAGATACGCAGTATTTT
>TRBV11-2|15|.|TRBJ2-3|.
CASSSLLVLEDTQYF
TGTGCCAGCAGCTCCCTTCTAGTCCTAGAGGATACGCAGTATTTT
>TRBV5-1|15|.|TRBJ2-2|.
CASSLDTLLTGELFF
TGCGCCAGCAGCCTTGACACTCTACTGACCGGGGAGCTGTTTTTT
>TRBV24-1|15|.|TRBJ2-5|.
CATSDLGGSLETQYF
TGTGCCACCAGTGATTTGGGTGGTTCGCTGGAGACCCAGTACTTC
>TRBV12-3/TRBV12-4|12|TRBD1|TRBJ2-5|many
CASSGTGETQYF
TGTGCCAGCAGTGGGACAGGAGAGACCCAGTACTTC
>TRBV29-1|16|.|TRBJ2-6|few
CSAAVGVSSGANVLTF
TGCAGCGCTGCGGTTGGGGTCAGCTCTGGGGCCAACGTCCTGACTTTC
>TRBV2|14|.|TRBJ2-3|.
CASLDWGYTDTQYF
TGTGCCAGCCTGGACTGGGGTTACACAGATACGCAGTATTTT
>TRBV11-2|15|TRBD1|TRBJ2-7|.
CASSQVGQGWDEQYF
TGTGCCAGCAGCCAAGTGGGACAGGGATGGGACGAGCAGTACTTC
>TRBV10-1|13|.|TRBJ2-1|few
CASSEKGGGEQFF
TGCGCCAGCAGTGAAAAGGGGGGGGGTGAGCAGTTCTTC
>TRBV6-2/TRBV6-3|18|TRBD2|TRBJ2-2|.
CASSYSLAGGPDTGELFF
TGTGCCAGCAGTTACTCCCTAGCGGGAGGGCCCGACACCGGGGAGCTGTTTTTT
>TRBV28|18|.|TRBJ2-1|few
CASSSYYGAISSYNEQFF
TGTGCCAGCAGTTCGTATTACGGCGCCATTAGCTCCTACAATGAGCAGTTCTTC
>TRBV24-1|13|.|TRBJ2-7|.
CATSDPQEYEQYF
TGTGCCACCAGTGATCCACAGGAATACGAGCAGTACTTC
>TRBV5-1|16|TRBD2|TRBJ2-6|few
CASSKKQAGGTNVLTF
TGCGCCAGCAGCAAGAAACAGGCGGGAGGGACCAACGTCCTGACTTTC
>TRBV15|16|.|TRBJ2-5|few
CATSRNARQGYSTQYF
TGTGCCACCAGCCGAAATGCCCGCCAGGGATATTCGACCCAGTACTTC
>TRBV9|17|TRBD2|TRBJ2-7|few
CASSAQGQTSGTYEQYF
TGTGCCAGCAGCGCCCAAGGGCAGACTAGCGGGACCTACGAGCAGTACTTC
>TRBV7-2|15|TRBD1|TRBJ2-2|few
CASTHLVGGIGELFF
TGTGCCAGCACCCACTTGGTAGGGGGCATCGGGGAGCTGTTTTTT